This TCR beta chain comes out of a study of cytomegalovirus exposure and HLA in healthy donors. Background on the study: Approximately 170 million T cells yielded 100 million or so unique TCR beta sequences in earlier analysis.

Primers included in the PCR were 60 Vbeta and 13 Jbeta primers. Generated by immunoSEQ multiplex PCR, the TCRdb table keeps only in-frame clones and is missing some. This repertoire shows some 170,000 clones, 80% found once; its top ten account for roughly 9%. J was trimmed by 10 bases and V by 4 bases; bases with no gene match: 13. The CDR3 loop spans 14 amino acids. Germline CDR1 reads SGHTS; CDR2 reads YDEGEE. Study-level results: Earlier findings revealed that most TCR beta V segments proved productive either about 90% or about 30% of the time. Further analysis was carried out later, and it showed several of the most significant clusters appearing linked to common viral pathogens. Confirmation in vitro established that a few CMV-associated chains were specific for CMV antigens.

As regards this clone: Its antigen is still unknown.

Specimen: PBMCs. This clonotype was obtained from a man between 18 and 35 years old in good health and CMV-seropositive. The chain couples TRBV5-8 to TRBJ1-2; 7 nucleotides line up with TRBD1. The DNA for the CDR3 is TGTGCCAGCAGCCGGACAGGCCCGCGGGATGACTACACCTTC. Protein sequence: CASSRTGPRDDYTF.